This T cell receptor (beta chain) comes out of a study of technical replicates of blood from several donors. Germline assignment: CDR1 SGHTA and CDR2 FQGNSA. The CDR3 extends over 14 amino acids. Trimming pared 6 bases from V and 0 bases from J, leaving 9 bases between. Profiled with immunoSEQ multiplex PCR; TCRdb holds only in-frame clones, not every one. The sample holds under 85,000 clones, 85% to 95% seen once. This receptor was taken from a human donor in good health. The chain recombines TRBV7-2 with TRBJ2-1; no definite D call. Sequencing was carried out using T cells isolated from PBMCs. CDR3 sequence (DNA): TGTGCCAGCAGTTTCCTTAACTCCTACAATGAGCAGTTCTTC. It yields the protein CASSFLNSYNEQFF.